This TCR beta chain is from a study of regulatory T cells. The primer mix had 52 TRBV and 13 TRBJ primers. Some clones are missing from TCRdb's copy, which holds only in-frame ones; the method was immunoSEQ multiplex PCR. This sample has just over 20,000 clones, with approximately 93% found just once. The source material was CD8+ T cells sorted from blood. The receptor was isolated from a child aged 2 to 15 with CD3G deficiency.

CDR3 in amino acids: CASSPRDGRETQYF. The CDR3 nucleotides read TGTGCCAGCAGCCCCCGGGACGGGCGGGAGACCCAGTACTTC. The chain links TRBV7-8 to TRBJ2-5; either TRBD1 or TRBD2 may supply D (5 bases each). With 5 bases removed from V and 5 bases from J, the gap between germline ends came to 15 bases. The CDR3 is 14 residues long. CDR1 is SGHVS, CDR2 FQNEAQ, per germline.